This T cell receptor (beta chain) was retrieved from a study of shared clonotypes between healthy human individuals. Notes on the study in general: Non-shared clonotypes displayed generation probabilities falling below those of clonotypes present in all four donors.

Details on this clone: Its antigen is as yet unknown.

CDR3 length: 15 residues. Germline V gene lookup returns CDR1 SEHNR and CDR2 FQNEAQ (reference sequence). Trimming at V came to 1 base and at J to 4 bases, leaving 4 bases not matched to a gene. Assay runs were performed at deep level. The material for each subset, its genomic DNA, was split evenly across several immunoSEQ plates. Sequencing used immunoSEQ multiplex PCR; TCRdb keeps in-frame clones, though not all of them. In the table there are fewer than 2.5 million clones, more than 85% of which are singletons. Partitioning of CD4+ cells yielded a CD45RA+ naive subset and a CD45RA-negative memory subset.

The V gene is TRBV7-9, the J gene TRBJ2-4, with TRBD2 matching 7 bases. The TCR was taken from a man between 18 and 29 years old in good health. Some clones in this sample may be carry-over from other donors' samples. Sequencing was done on a sample of naive CD4+ T cells from PBMCs. As for subset: CD45RA+ positively selected. The CDR3 here is CASSLVGREKNIQYF. The CDR3 coding sequence is TGTGCCAGCAGCTTAGTAGGGAGGGAGAAAAACATTCAGTACTTC.